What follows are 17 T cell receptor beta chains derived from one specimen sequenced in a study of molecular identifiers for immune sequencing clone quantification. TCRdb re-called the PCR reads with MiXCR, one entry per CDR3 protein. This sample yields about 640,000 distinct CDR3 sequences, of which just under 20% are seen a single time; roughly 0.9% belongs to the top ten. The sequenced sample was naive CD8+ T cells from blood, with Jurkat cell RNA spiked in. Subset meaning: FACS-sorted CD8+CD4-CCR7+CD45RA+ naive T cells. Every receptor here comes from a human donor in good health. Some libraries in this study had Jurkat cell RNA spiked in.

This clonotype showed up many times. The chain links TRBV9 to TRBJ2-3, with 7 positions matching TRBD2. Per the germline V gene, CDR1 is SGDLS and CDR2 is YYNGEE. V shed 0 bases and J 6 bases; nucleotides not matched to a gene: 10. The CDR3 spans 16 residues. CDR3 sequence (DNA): TGTGCCAGCAGCGTAGGGTCCAGCGGGATAGATGATACGCAGTATTTT. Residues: CASSVGSSGIDDTQYF.

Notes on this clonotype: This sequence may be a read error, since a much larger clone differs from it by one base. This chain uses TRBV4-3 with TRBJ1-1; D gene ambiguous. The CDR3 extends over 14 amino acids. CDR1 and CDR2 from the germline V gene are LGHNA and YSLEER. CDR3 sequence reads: CASSPTDLNTETFF. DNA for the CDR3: TGCGCCAGCAGCCCCACGGATCTGAACACTGAAACTTTCTTT.

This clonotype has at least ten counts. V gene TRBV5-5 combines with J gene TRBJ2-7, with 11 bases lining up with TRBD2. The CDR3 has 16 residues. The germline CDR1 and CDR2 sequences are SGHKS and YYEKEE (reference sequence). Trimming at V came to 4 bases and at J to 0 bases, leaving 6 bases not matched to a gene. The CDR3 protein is CASSPGLAADSYEQYF. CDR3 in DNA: TGTGCCAGCAGCCCGGGACTAGCGGCGGACTCCTACGAGCAGTACTTC.

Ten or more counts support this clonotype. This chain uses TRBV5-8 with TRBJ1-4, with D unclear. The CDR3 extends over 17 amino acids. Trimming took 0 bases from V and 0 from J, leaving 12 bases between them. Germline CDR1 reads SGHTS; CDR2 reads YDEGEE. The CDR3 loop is CASSLAYFTATNEKLFF. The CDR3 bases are TGTGCCAGCAGCTTGGCCTACTTCACCGCAACTAATGAAAAACTGTTTTTT.

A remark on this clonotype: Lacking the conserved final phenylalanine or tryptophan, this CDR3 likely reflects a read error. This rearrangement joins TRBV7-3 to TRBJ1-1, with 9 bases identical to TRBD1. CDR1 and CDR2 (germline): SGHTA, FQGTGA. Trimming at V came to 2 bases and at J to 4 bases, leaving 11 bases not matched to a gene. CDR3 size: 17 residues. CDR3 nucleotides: TGTGCCAGCAGCTTACGGGGACAGGGAAAGTGGAGCACTGAAGCTTTCCTT. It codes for CASSLRGQGKWSTEAFL.

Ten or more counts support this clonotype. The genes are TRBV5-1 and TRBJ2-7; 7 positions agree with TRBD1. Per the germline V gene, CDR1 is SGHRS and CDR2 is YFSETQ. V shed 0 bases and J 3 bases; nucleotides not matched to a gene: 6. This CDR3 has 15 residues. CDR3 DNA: TGCGCCAGCAGCTTGGCCAGGGGGAGTATCTACGAGCAGTACTTC. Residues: CASSLARGSIYEQYF.

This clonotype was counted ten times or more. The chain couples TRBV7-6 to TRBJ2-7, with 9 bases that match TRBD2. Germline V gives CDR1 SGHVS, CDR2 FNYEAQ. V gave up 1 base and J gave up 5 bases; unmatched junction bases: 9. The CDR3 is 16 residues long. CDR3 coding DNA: TGTGCCAGCAGCTTAGTGCCGAATAGCGGGGGAAACGAGCAGTACTTC. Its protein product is CASSLVPNSGGNEQYF.

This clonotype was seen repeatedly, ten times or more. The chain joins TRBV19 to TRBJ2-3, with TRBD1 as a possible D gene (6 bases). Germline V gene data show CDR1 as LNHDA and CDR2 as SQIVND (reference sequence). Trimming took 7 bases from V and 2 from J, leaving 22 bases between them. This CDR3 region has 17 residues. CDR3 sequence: CASKTAQGNEFTDTQYF. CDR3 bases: TGTGCCAGTAAGACAGCACAGGGCAACGAATTCACAGATACGCAGTATTTT.

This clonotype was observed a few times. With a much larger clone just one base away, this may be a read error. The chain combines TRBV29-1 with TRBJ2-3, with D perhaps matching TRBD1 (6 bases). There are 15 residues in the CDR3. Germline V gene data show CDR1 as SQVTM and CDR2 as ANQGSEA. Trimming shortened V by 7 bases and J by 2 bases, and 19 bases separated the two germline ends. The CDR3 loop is CSGLSADRLTDTQYF. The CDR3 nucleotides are TGCAGCGGCCTATCTGCGGACAGACTCACAGATACGCAGTATTTT.

The CDR3 spells CASSLVDIYNEQFF. The CDR3 region has the DNA TGTGCCAGCAGCCTGGTCGACATCTACAATGAGCAGTTCTTC. This chain joins TRBV14 and TRBJ2-1; D remains unclear. CDR1 is SGHDN and CDR2 is FVKESK in the germline V gene. With 4 bases removed from V and 3 bases from J, the gap between germline ends came to 10 bases. The CDR3 is 14 residues long. Full variable domain (missing parts from reference TRBV14 and TRBJ2-1): EAGVTQFPSHSVIEKGQTVTLRCDPISGHDNLYWYRRVMGKEIKFLLHFVKESKQDESGMPNNRFLAERTGGTYSTLKVQPAELEDSGVYFCASSLVDIYNEQFFGPGTRLTVL.

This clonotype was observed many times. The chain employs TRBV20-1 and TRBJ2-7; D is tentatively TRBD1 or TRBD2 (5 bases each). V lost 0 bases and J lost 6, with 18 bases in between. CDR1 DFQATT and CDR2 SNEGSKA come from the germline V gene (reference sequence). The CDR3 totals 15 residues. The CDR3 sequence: CSARDPSSGDGEQYF. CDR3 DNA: TGCAGTGCTAGAGATCCGAGCTCCGGGGACGGCGAGCAGTACTTC.

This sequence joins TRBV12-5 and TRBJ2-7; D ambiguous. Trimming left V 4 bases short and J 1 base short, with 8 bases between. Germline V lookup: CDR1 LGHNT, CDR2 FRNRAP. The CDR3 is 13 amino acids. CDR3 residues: CASGSDGSYEQYF. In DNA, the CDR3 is TGTGCTAGTGGTTCAGACGGATCCTACGAGCAGTACTTC.

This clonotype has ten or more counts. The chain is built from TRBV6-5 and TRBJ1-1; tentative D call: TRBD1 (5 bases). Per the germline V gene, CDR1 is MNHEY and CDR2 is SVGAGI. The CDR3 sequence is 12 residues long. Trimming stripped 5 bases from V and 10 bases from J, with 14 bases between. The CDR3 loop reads CASSGDLARAFF. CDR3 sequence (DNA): TGTGCCAGCAGTGGGGACTTAGCTCGAGCTTTCTTT.

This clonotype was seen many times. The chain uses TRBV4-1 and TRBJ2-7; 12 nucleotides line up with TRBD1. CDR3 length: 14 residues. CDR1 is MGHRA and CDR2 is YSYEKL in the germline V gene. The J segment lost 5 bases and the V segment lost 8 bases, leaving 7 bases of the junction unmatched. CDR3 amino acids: CASAPGQGANEQYF. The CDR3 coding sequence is TGCGCCAGCGCACCGGGACAGGGGGCGAACGAGCAGTACTTC.

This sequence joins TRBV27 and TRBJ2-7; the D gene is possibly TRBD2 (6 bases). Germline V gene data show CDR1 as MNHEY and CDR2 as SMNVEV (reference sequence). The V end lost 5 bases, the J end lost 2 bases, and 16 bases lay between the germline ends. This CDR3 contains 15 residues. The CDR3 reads CASSLLAGSTYEQYF. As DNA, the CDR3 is TGTGCCAGCAGTCTGCTGGCGGGGTCAACCTACGAGCAGTACTTC.

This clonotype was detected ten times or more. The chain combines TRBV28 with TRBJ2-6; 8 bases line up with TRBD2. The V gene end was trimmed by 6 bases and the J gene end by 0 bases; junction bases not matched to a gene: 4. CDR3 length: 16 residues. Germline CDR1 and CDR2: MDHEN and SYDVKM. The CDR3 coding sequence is TGTGCCAGCAGCCCGGGAGGGTCCTCTGGGGCCAACGTCCTGACTTTC. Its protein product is CASSPGGSSGANVLTF.

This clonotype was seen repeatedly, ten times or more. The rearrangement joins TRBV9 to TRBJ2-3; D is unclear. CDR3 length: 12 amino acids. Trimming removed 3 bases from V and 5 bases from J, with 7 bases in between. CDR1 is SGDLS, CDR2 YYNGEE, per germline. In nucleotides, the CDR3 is TGTGCCAGCAGCGGAACCAAAGATACGCAGTATTTT. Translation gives CASSGTKDTQYF.